Presented here are 10 T cell receptor beta chains from one specimen sequenced in a study of blood T cell repertoires in COVID-19 (dated by TCRdb to the early 2020s). The method was the immunoSEQ multiplex PCR assay. Entries here come from immuneACCESS through TCRdb and include only in-frame sequences with V and J called. Some clones fail to appear in such tables; in the studies checked, an unresolved V gene covers under half of the shortfall, and the cause of the remainder is unknown. Counted in this sample were about 250,000 clones; 88% of them appeared once. The ten top clones hold 2.5% to 3.5% of the sample. The sequenced material came from PBMCs or T cells enriched from blood (not recorded which). The source is a woman between 35 and 50 years old who had been exposed to COVID-19.

The chain employs TRBV4-3 and TRBJ1-5; perhaps TRBD1 as D (5 bases). Germline values: CDR1 LGHNA, CDR2 YSLEER. V was shortened by 1 base and J by 4 bases, with 20 bases between the two germline ends. CDR3 size: 18 residues. The CDR3 DNA is TGCGCCAGCAGCCAAGGGTTTTCGAGACAGACCCTTAATCAGCCCCAGCATTTT. Its translation is CASSQGFSRQTLNQPQHF.

This clone was seen a few times. V and J are TRBV14 and TRBJ2-5; 14 bases align to TRBD2. The germline CDR1 and CDR2 sequences are SGHDN and FVKESK. V dropped 3 bases and J dropped 0; count of bases not matched to a gene: 9. The CDR3 loop spans 19 amino acids. The chain's CDR3 is CASSQPGLAGGRYQETQYF. Written as DNA, the CDR3 is TGTGCCAGCAGCCAGCCCGGACTAGCGGGGGGACGGTACCAAGAGACCCAGTACTTC.

The rearrangement uses TRBV19 and TRBJ1-3; 7 bases match TRBD1. V dropped 6 bases and J dropped 4; count of bases not matched to a gene: 9. Germline CDR1 reads LNHDA; CDR2 reads SQIVND (reference sequence). This CDR3 spans 15 amino acids. CDR3 amino acids: CASRPRDRGGNTIYF. Written as DNA, the CDR3 is TGTGCCAGTAGGCCACGGGACAGAGGGGGAAACACCATATATTTT.

This sequence joins TRBV4-1 and TRBJ2-1; 10 bases map to TRBD2. The CDR3 has 16 amino acids. Germline-derived CDR1 and CDR2 are MGHRA and YSYEKL. J gave up 4 bases and V 3 bases, and 6 bases lay outside the gene matches. In DNA form, the CDR3 reads TGCGCCAGCAGCCACACCACTAGCGGGGCGTACAATGAGCAGTTCTTC. The encoded protein is CASSHTTSGAYNEQFF.

J is TRBJ2-1 and V is TRBV4-3; D gene unclear. Between the trimmed V and J ends, which lost 0 bases and 2 bases, there was a span of 8 bases. This CDR3 comprises 15 residues. CDR1 is LGHNA and CDR2 is YSLEER in the germline V gene. CDR3 amino acids: CASSQDWATYNEQFF. Written as DNA, the CDR3 is TGCGCCAGCAGCCAAGATTGGGCCACCTACAATGAGCAGTTCTTC.

The chain recombines TRBV24-1 with TRBJ2-7, with 9 bases matching TRBD1. V gave up 9 bases and J gave up 2 bases; unmatched junction bases: 1. This CDR3 has 12 residues. CDR1 is KGHDR, CDR2 SFDVKD, per germline. The CDR3 sequence is CATGDRAYEQYF. The CDR3 coding sequence is TGTGCCACCGGGGACAGGGCCTACGAGCAGTACTTC.

The gene calls are TRBV4-3 and TRBJ1-2; 8 bases map to TRBD1. The CDR3 is made up of 15 amino acids. The V and J ends lost 2 bases and 8 bases, in that order; junction bases with no gene match: 10. Looked up from germline, CDR1 is LGHNA and CDR2 is YSLEER. CDR3 DNA: TGCGCCAGCAGCCAAAGCAGGGCAGGGGGCGACGGCTACACCTTC. Amino acid sequence: CASSQSRAGGDGYTF.

The rearrangement links TRBV7-2 to TRBJ1-5, with D tentatively TRBD1 (6 bases). Trimming stripped 3 bases from V and 6 bases from J, with 15 bases between. Germline V CDR1 and CDR2: SGHTA, FQGNSA. The CDR3 loop spans 15 amino acids. The CDR3 is CASSFYREGSQPQHF. The CDR3 coding sequence is TGTGCCAGCAGCTTCTACAGGGAAGGCAGTCAGCCCCAGCATTTT.

V gene TRBV9 combines with J gene TRBJ1-1, with 8 nucleotides matching TRBD1. Per the germline V gene, CDR1 is SGDLS and CDR2 is YYNGEE. CDR3 size: 15 residues. V lost 4 bases, J lost 2 bases, and 7 bases stayed unmatched. The CDR3 is CASSRRTGINTEAFF. CDR3 nucleotide sequence: TGTGCCAGCAGCAGACGGACAGGGATCAACACTGAAGCTTTCTTT.

The rearrangement links TRBV7-2 to TRBJ2-1; 7 positions match TRBD2. The V gene end was trimmed by 2 bases and the J gene end by 3 bases; junction bases not matched to a gene: 7. Per germline, CDR1 SGHTA and CDR2 FQGNSA. This CDR3 comprises 16 residues. The chain's CDR3 is CASSLFRGVSYNEQFF. CDR3 nucleotide sequence: TGTGCCAGCAGCTTATTTCGGGGGGTTAGCTACAATGAGCAGTTCTTC.